The rows below give T cell receptor beta chains drawn from one sample of a study of cytomegalovirus exposure and HLA in healthy donors. The assay was immunoSEQ multiplex PCR, and TCRdb's table has in-frame clones only and misses some. The sample comprises 150,000 to 170,000 clones, approximately 80% of which are singletons, and about 13% rests with the top ten. Material: PBMCs. These receptors all stem from a man aged 25-40 years in good health and CMV-seropositive. Both conserved end residues are part of each CDR3. The D gene is left open where the match is weak. Only some rows state a clone size, as once, few, many or a class for expanded clones.

j_call d_call cdr3_length clone_size v_call cdr3_aa cdr3_nt
TRBJ1-4 - 14 few TRBV5-4 CASRTDSEDEKLFF TGTGCCAGCAGGACGGACTCGGAGGATGAAAAACTGTTTTTT
TRBJ2-1 TRBD1 15 few TRBV7-2 CASSQEGQGYNEQFF TGTGCCAGCAGCCAAGAGGGACAGGGCTACAATGAGCAGTTCTTC
TRBJ2-2 TRBD1 15 few TRBV28 CASNPDRGDTGELFF TGTGCCAGCAATCCGGACAGGGGAGACACCGGGGAGCTGTTTTTT
TRBJ1-2 - 12 few TRBV7-8 CASSLRNYGYTF TGTGCCAGCAGCTTACGGAACTATGGCTACACCTTC
TRBJ2-1 TRBD2 14 few TRBV5-5 CASLKGLAGDEQFF TGTGCCAGCTTGAAGGGACTAGCGGGAGATGAGCAGTTCTTC
TRBJ1-2 TRBD1 16 - TRBV5-4 CASSHIKQGVDYGYTF TGTGCCAGCAGCCACATAAAACAGGGGGTTGACTACGGCTACACCTTC
TRBJ2-3 TRBD2 14 - TRBV7-3 CASSLGREADTQYF TGTGCCAGCAGCTTGGGTCGGGAGGCAGATACGCAGTATTTT
TRBJ2-5 TRBD1 12 - TRBV27 CASKDRQETQYF TGTGCCAGCAAGGACAGGCAAGAGACCCAGTACTTC
TRBJ2-7 TRBD1 14 - TRBV7-2 CASSEQGAYSEQYF TGTGCCAGCAGCGAACAGGGGGCATATTCCGAGCAGTACTTC
TRBJ1-5 - 16 few TRBV28 CASSRGQFISNQPQHF TGTGCCAGCAGTCGAGGACAGTTCATTAGCAATCAGCCCCAGCATTTT
TRBJ2-1 TRBD2 18 - TRBV29-1 CSVEGLAGGPISVNEQFF TGCAGCGTTGAGGGACTAGCGGGAGGCCCCATATCGGTGAATGAGCAGTTCTTC
TRBJ2-7 - 13 - TRBV12-5 CASGLGHSYEQYF TGTGCTAGTGGTTTGGGACATTCCTACGAGCAGTACTTC
TRBJ2-5 - 17 - TRBV28 CASSSGRALLTGETQYF TGTGCCAGCAGTAGTGGCAGGGCCCTATTAACCGGGGAGACCCAGTACTTC
TRBJ2-3 - 13 - TRBV5-4 CASSSTSTDTQYF TGTGCCAGCAGCTCGACTAGCACAGATACGCAGTATTTT
TRBJ2-7 - 13 few TRBV6-5 CASNLRSSYEQYF TGTGCCAGCAACCTGCGAAGCTCCTACGAGCAGTACTTC
TRBJ2-5 TRBD1 16 - TRBV5-1 CASSLAPGQGLREQYF TGCGCCAGCAGCTTGGCACCGGGACAGGGTTTGCGAGAGCAGTACTTC
TRBJ2-2 TRBD1 13 - TRBV6-4 CASGQGNTGELFF TGTGCCAGTGGACAGGGGAACACCGGGGAGCTGTTTTTT
TRBJ2-3 TRBD2 16 - TRBV28 CASSFGGARGTDTQYF TGTGCCAGCAGTTTCGGGGGGGCGCGTGGAACAGATACGCAGTATTTT
TRBJ2-2 TRBD2 16 - TRBV5-4 CASSLEGGRNTGELFF TGTGCCAGCAGCTTGGAAGGCGGGAGGAACACCGGGGAGCTGTTTTTT
TRBJ2-1 TRBD2 15 few TRBV6-5 CASSYQTSGTYEQFF TGTGCCAGCAGTTACCAGACTAGCGGGACCTATGAGCAGTTCTTC
TRBJ2-1 - 15 - TRBV11-3 CASSPSGLQFNEQFF TGTGCCAGCAGCCCCTCAGGGCTACAGTTCAATGAGCAGTTCTTC
TRBJ2-3 - 16 - TRBV15 CATSSFSGVGTDTQYF TGTGCCACCAGCAGTTTTTCGGGAGTAGGCACAGATACGCAGTATTTT
TRBJ1-1 - 15 few TRBV25-1 CASSEGEQTNTEAFF TGTGCCAGCAGTGAGGGCGAACAGACGAACACTGAAGCTTTCTTT
TRBJ2-7 TRBD2 14 - TRBV6-5 CASSQREGPHEQYF TGTGCCAGCAGCCAGCGGGAGGGCCCCCACGAGCAGTACTTC
TRBJ2-7 TRBD1 14 - TRBV28 CASSWTGGRYEQYF TGTGCCAGCAGTTGGACAGGGGGCAGGTACGAGCAGTACTTC
TRBJ2-5 - 14 - TRBV2 CASSEGGGRETQYF TGTGCCAGCAGTGAAGGCGGAGGGAGAGAGACCCAGTACTTC
TRBJ2-5 - 15 - TRBV6-5 CASSYSGIHQETQYF TGTGCCAGCAGTTACTCGGGCATACATCAAGAGACCCAGTACTTC
TRBJ2-7 TRBD2 14 once TRBV5-1 CASSARDYSYEQYF TGCGCCAGCAGCGCCCGGGACTACTCCTACGAGCAGTACTTC
TRBJ2-1 - 15 once TRBV7-9 CASSLYRSSYNEQFF TGTGCCAGCAGCTTATATCGGTCCTCCTACAATGAGCAGTTCTTC
TRBJ2-1 - 13 - TRBV11-2 CASSLGLNNEQFF TGTGCCAGCAGCTTAGGCCTAAATAATGAGCAGTTCTTC
TRBJ2-7 TRBD1 16 - TRBV5-6 CASSRPSDRDDYEQYF TGTGCCAGCAGCCGACCCTCGGACAGGGATGACTACGAGCAGTACTTC
TRBJ2-7 - 12 - TRBV29-1 CSVAGHPYEQYF TGCAGCGTTGCTGGACACCCCTACGAGCAGTACTTC
TRBJ1-4 - 14 - TRBV6-1 CASSERWSYEKLFF TGTGCCAGCAGTGAAAGGTGGAGCTATGAAAAACTGTTTTTT
TRBJ1-2 TRBD1 13 - TRBV10-3 CAISEGTDYGYTF TGTGCCATCAGCGAAGGGACAGACTATGGCTACACCTTC
TRBJ1-2 - 14 - TRBV7-3 CASSLIGGDDGYTF TGTGCCAGCAGCTTAATAGGCGGAGATGATGGCTACACCTTC
TRBJ2-4 TRBD1 17 - TRBV28 CASSFPADRRAKNIQYF TGTGCCAGCAGTTTCCCAGCGGACAGGCGAGCCAAAAACATTCAGTACTTC
TRBJ2-1 TRBD2 13 - TRBV30 CAWRTSGTNEQFF TGTGCCTGGAGGACTAGCGGCACCAATGAGCAGTTCTTC
TRBJ1-5 - 13 - TRBV7-2 CASSFREDQPQHF TGTGCCAGCAGCTTCAGAGAGGATCAGCCCCAGCATTTT
TRBJ2-1 - 15 - TRBV11-1 CASSLQAGSYNEQFF TGTGCCAGCAGCTTGCAGGCTGGATCTTACAATGAGCAGTTCTTC
TRBJ2-5 TRBD1 14 few TRBV6-1 CASSEAGGGETQYF TGTGCCAGCAGTGAAGCAGGGGGCGGCGAGACCCAGTACTTC
TRBJ1-1 TRBD1 16 - TRBV28 CASSFIQGMRGAEAFF TGTGCCAGCAGTTTTATACAGGGGATGAGAGGGGCTGAAGCTTTCTTT
TRBJ2-1 - 12 - TRBV7-3 CASSLSADEQFF TGTGCCAGCAGCTTAAGTGCGGATGAGCAGTTCTTC
TRBJ2-3 - 16 - TRBV4-1 CASSPRGLGGTDTQYF TGCGCCAGCAGCCCGCGGGGTCTCGGGGGCACAGATACGCAGTATTTT
TRBJ1-2 TRBD1 16 - TRBV7-8 CASSALTGNLNGGYTF TGTGCCAGCAGCGCCCTGACAGGGAACCTTAACGGCGGCTACACCTTC